The clone carrying this T cell receptor beta chain is medium-sized. V lost 4 bases to trimming and J lost 6 bases; unmatched junction nucleotides: 7. The CDR3 contains 14 residues. Germline V lookup: CDR1 SGHTA, CDR2 FQGTGA. Libraries were prepared by immunoSEQ multiplex PCR; TCRdb keeps only in-frame clonotypes and omits some of them. This sample has fewer than 20,000 clones, with more than 70% found just once. The data derive from a study of T cell changes during pregnancy in multiple sclerosis. This receptor was obtained from a female donor with multiple sclerosis, enrolled in a pregnancy study. The chain couples TRBV7-3 to TRBJ2-7, with 9 bases fitting TRBD1. Here the sequenced sample was CD8+ T cells from peripheral blood mononuclear cells, taken after pregnancy. This CDR3 is CASSSTGGTSEQYF. CDR3 nucleotide sequence: TGTGCCAGCAGCTCGACAGGGGGTACCTCCGAGCAGTACTTC.